This T cell receptor (beta chain) was identified during a study of cytomegalovirus exposure and HLA in healthy donors. Regarding the study as a whole: Both high specificity and high sensitivity reportedly marked the classifier's diagnosis of cytomegalovirus status. Rarity marked most TCR sequences, yet some public TCRs occurred in many donors. The study listed 164 cytomegalovirus-associated TCR beta chains.

Remarks on this clone: As yet, its antigen is unknown.

The assay was immunoSEQ multiplex PCR, and TCRdb's table has in-frame clones only and misses some. The sample includes tens of thousands of clones, roughly 84% of them seen just once. Germline CDR1 is SEHNR and CDR2 is FQNEAQ (reference sequence). Trimming took 1 base from V and 5 from J, leaving 8 bases between them. The CDR3 length is 13 residues. It was the roughly 130-subject validation cohort, separate from the approximately 700-subject first cohort, to which the donors belonged. Sequencing input: PBMCs. This receptor was identified in a woman under 30 in good health and CMV-seropositive. This sequence joins TRBV7-9 and TRBJ1-1; D remains unclear. CDR3 loop: CASSLVQVTEAFF. The DNA for the CDR3 is TGTGCCAGCAGCTTAGTCCAGGTTACTGAAGCTTTCTTT.